This entry concerns a single T cell receptor beta chain. One Seattle source followed patients from active infection through their disease course. This entry belongs to a study of blood T cell repertoires in COVID-19. Across the study: Samples representing acute and convalescent COVID-19 were sourced from the United States, Italy and Spain. PBMCs, B-cell-depleted T cells, or T cells were the source of the cDNA or gDNA that made up the material.

In the authors' workflow: It was from reference gene primer amplification that nucleated cell counts were estimated. Profiled with immunoSEQ multiplex PCR; TCRdb holds only in-frame clones, not every one. That table supplies the V and J calls and clone size; D and trimming were determined from the DNA. The sample has around 68,000 clones; 75% to 90% are singletons. The sequence was obtained from a man aged 40-49 years with COVID-19, enrolled during active disease. Sequencing input: peripheral blood.

The CDR3: CASSLQGGDEKLFF. CDR3 coding DNA: TGTGCCAGCAGTTTACAGGGTGGGGATGAAAAACTGTTTTTT. The gene calls are TRBV28 and TRBJ1-4; TRBD1 might be the D (5 bases). Germline assignment: CDR1 MDHEN and CDR2 SYDVKM. The CDR3 is 14 amino acids. Trimming removed 2 bases from V and 6 bases from J, with 10 bases in between.